This is a list of T cell receptor beta chains from one sample in a study of blood T cells in healthy people across ages. TCRdb passed the 5' RACE reads through MiXCR, listing each CDR3 protein once. The top ten clones hold around 18% of a sample with a few hundred thousand distinct CDR3 sequences, 25% to 30% of them seen once. The specimen sequenced was blood. The receptors come from a woman aged 70 to 79 in good health. Each CDR3 is given with its conserved first and last residue. The D gene is left open where the match is weak. A clone size is listed for some rows: how often the clone was seen (once, few, many), or a class if it is expanded.

CDR3 length	D gene	V gene	J gene	clone size	CDR3 DNA	CDR3 protein
14	NA	TRBV7-7	TRBJ2-5	NA	TGTGCTAGCAGCAAGGACAACTACGAGGGGACCCAGTACTTC	CASSKDNYEGTQYF
15	TRBD1	TRBV11-3	TRBJ2-7	NA	TGTGCCAGCAGCTTAGTAGGACAGGGGGCTTACGAGCAGTACTTC	CASSLVGQGAYEQYF
13	TRBD2	TRBV20-1	TRBJ2-1	NA	TGCAGTCCGCTGCGGGGGGGCTACAATGAGCAGTTCTTC	CSPLRGGYNEQFF
16	NA	TRBV7-9	TRBJ1-3	NA	TGTGCCAGCAGCCCCCCGAGGGGTACGGTTGGAAACACCATATATTTT	CASSPPRGTVGNTIYF
14	NA	TRBV20-1	TRBJ2-3	NA	TGCACCTCCCGGGGAACAGGGAATACAGATACGCAGTATTTT	CTSRGTGNTDTQYF
15	NA	TRBV7-9	TRBJ2-3	few	TGTGCCAGCAGCCAGGACGGGATGGGCGATGATACGCAGTATTTT	CASSQDGMGDDTQYF
13	NA	TRBV28	TRBJ2-2	NA	TGTGCCTGCAGGGCAGGGGTCACCGGGGAGCTGTTTTTT	CACRAGVTGELFF
11	NA	TRBV2	TRBJ2-5	many	TGTGCCAGCACCCAAGCGGAGACCCAGTACTTC	CASTQAETQYF
17	NA	TRBV9	TRBJ2-5	NA	TGTGCCAGCAGCGTAGCTACTCCTGGTGGTGGAGTGGAGACCCAGTACTTC	CASSVATPGGGVETQYF
15	TRBD2	TRBV6-2/TRBV6-3	TRBJ2-3	few	TGTGCCAGCAGTCCAGGGACTAGCGGGGCAGATACGCAGTATTTT	CASSPGTSGADTQYF
13	NA	TRBV9	TRBJ1-4	NA	TGTGCCAGCAGCGTAGAAGGGGACGAAAAACTGTTTTTT	CASSVEGDEKLFF
14	TRBD1	TRBV5-1	TRBJ1-5	NA	TGCGCCAGCAGCCCGACAGGGGACTATCAGCCCCAGCATTTT	CASSPTGDYQPQHF
15	NA	TRBV3-1	TRBJ2-1	NA	TGTGCCAGCAGCCACAGGGACCGGGTCTACAATGAGCAGTTCTTC	CASSHRDRVYNEQFF
16	NA	TRBV21-1	TRBJ1-1	NA	TGTGCCAGCAGCAAAGACAATGGGGACATGAACACTGAAGCTTTCTTT	CASSKDNGDMNTEAFF
15	NA	TRBV7-9	TRBJ2-5	NA	TGTGCCAGCAGCTTAATATGGACGGTTCGAGAGACCCAGTACTTC	CASSLIWTVRETQYF
17	TRBD2	TRBV6-1	TRBJ2-1	NA	TGTGCCAGCAGTGGACCCCGGGAGGGCGGGGCCTACAATGAGCAGTTCTTC	CASSGPREGGAYNEQFF
17	NA	TRBV13	TRBJ1-1	NA	TGTGCCAGCAGCTTAGTGCGGATGGGACGCATGAACACTGAAGCTTTCTTT	CASSLVRMGRMNTEAFF
14	NA	TRBV7-2	TRBJ1-2	NA	TGTGCCAGCAGCTTAGTAGCTAGTCCACAGGGCTGCACCTTC	CASSLVASPQGCTF
15	NA	TRBV5-1	TRBJ2-3	few	TGCGCCAGCAGCTTGGGGCTAGTCAGCACAGATACGCAGTATTTT	CASSLGLVSTDTQYF
15	NA	TRBV3-1	TRBJ2-7	few	TGTGCCAGCAGCCAAGGCGGGCAGCCCCCAATCGAGCAGTACTTC	CASSQGGQPPIEQYF
18	TRBD2	TRBV20-1	TRBJ2-1	NA	TGCAGTGCTAGAGAAATGGGGACTAGCGGGGCCCATAGGGCTGAGCAGTTCTTC	CSAREMGTSGAHRAEQFF
11	NA	TRBV20-1	TRBJ2-4	NA	TGCAGTGCTAGTATGCAGAACATTCAGTACTTC	CSASMQNIQYF
14	NA	TRBV6-5	TRBJ1-1	NA	TGTGCCAGCAGTTACTCAAGTGCAAACACTGAAGCTTTGTTT	CASSYSSANTEALF
15	NA	TRBV2	TRBJ1-5	NA	TGTGCCAGCAGTCTTGACTTGGGGGGCAATCAGCCCCAGCATTTT	CASSLDLGGNQPQHF
15	NA	TRBV3-1	TRBJ1-4	NA	TGTGCCAGCAGCCATATAGGGGCAAGGCATGAAAAACTGTTTTTT	CASSHIGARHEKLFF
16	TRBD1	TRBV27	TRBJ1-2	NA	TGTGCCAGCAGTCCTGCAGGGGGGGGGGCCTCGGATGGCTACACCTTC	CASSPAGGGASDGYTF
14	NA	TRBV12-5	TRBJ2-2	NA	TGTGCTAGTCTTCCCCCACAGGATGCCGGGGAGCTGTTTTTT	CASLPPQDAGELFF
11	NA	TRBV20-1	TRBJ2-7	NA	TGCAGTGCTAGAGAAAGCCTCGAGCAGTACTTC	CSARESLEQYF
13	NA	TRBV7-2	TRBJ2-3	NA	TGTGCCAGCAGTTTGGGGGTGAGGGATACGCAGTATTTT	CASSLGVRDTQYF
17	TRBD2	TRBV5-4	TRBJ2-5	NA	TGTGCCAGCAGCCTTGGCCCTGGGACTAGCGGCAAAGAGACCCAGTACTTC	CASSLGPGTSGKETQYF
17	TRBD2	TRBV6-1	TRBJ2-1	NA	TGTGCCAGCACAAGCGCGAGTCGACTAGCGGCATACAATGAGCAGTTCTTC	CASTSASRLAAYNEQFF
13	TRBD1	TRBV2	TRBJ1-5	few	TGTGCCAGCGCCGACAGGGGAGGACAGCCCCAGCATTTT	CASADRGGQPQHF
13	NA	TRBV2	TRBJ1-1	NA	TGTGCCAGCAGTTCCGGGGTGAGCACTGAAGCTTTCTTT	CASSSGVSTEAFF
14	NA	TRBV7-3	TRBJ1-1	many	TGTGCCAGCAGCTTAACGCAGGGGTTGGCTGAAGCTTTCTTT	CASSLTQGLAEAFF
14	TRBD2	TRBV2	TRBJ2-5	NA	TGTGCCAGCAGTTGGACTAGCGGGTACGAGACCCAGTACTTC	CASSWTSGYETQYF
14	TRBD2	TRBV5-1	TRBJ2-2	NA	TGCGCCAGCAAAGGGGACTACCTCACCGGGGAGCTGTTTTTT	CASKGDYLTGELFF
9	NA	TRBV20-1	TRBJ1-1	NA	TGCAGTGCTTTCCCTGAAGCTTTCTTT	CSAFPEAFF
14	NA	TRBV5-1	TRBJ2-5	NA	TGCGCCAGCGGGCCCGGGACACCTCAAGAGACCCAGTACTTC	CASGPGTPQETQYF
14	NA	TRBV20-1	TRBJ2-5	few	TGCAGTGCTAGAGATCGCAGAGTTGGCGAGACCCAGTACTTC	CSARDRRVGETQYF
13	TRBD1	TRBV2	TRBJ2-7	NA	TGTGCCAGCAGGGGGACAGCCACCCACGAGCAGTACTTC	CASRGTATHEQYF
14	TRBD1	TRBV20-1	TRBJ2-5	NA	TGCAGTGCTTTGGGGACAGGTCTGGAAGAGACCCAGTACTTC	CSALGTGLEETQYF
14	NA	TRBV6-5	TRBJ1-4	NA	TGTGCCAGCAGCCCTACTCCAACTAATGAAAAACTGTTTTTT	CASSPTPTNEKLFF
14	NA	TRBV2	TRBJ1-4	few	TGTGCCAGCAGAGGACAGCAACTTAATGAAAAACTGTTTTTT	CASRGQQLNEKLFF
13	NA	TRBV7-9	TRBJ2-5	NA	TGTGCCAGCAGTTCAGACTGGGAAGAGACCCAGTACTTC	CASSSDWEETQYF
14	TRBD1	TRBV5-1	TRBJ1-2	NA	TGCGCCAGCAGGACCGGGACAGGGGATGCTGGCTACACCTTC	CASRTGTGDAGYTF
14	NA	TRBV2	TRBJ2-2	NA	TGTGCCAGCAACGGCCCCCGGAACACCGGGGAGCTGGTTTTT	CASNGPRNTGELVF
15	TRBD1	TRBV29-1	TRBJ2-7	many	TGCAGCGTTGAATCGGGACAGGGCCGCTCCTACGAGCAGTACTTC	CSVESGQGRSYEQYF